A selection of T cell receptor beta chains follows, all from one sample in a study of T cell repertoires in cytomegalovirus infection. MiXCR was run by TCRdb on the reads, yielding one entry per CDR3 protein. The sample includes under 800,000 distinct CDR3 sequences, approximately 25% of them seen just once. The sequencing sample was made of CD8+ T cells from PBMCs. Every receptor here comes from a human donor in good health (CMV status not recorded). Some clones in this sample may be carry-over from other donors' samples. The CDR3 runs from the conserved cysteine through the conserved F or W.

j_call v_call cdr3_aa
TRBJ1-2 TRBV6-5 CASATLGPYGYTF
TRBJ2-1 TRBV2 CASSVGARNNEQFF
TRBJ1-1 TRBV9 CASSVEGQEEAFF
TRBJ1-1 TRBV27 CASSLGGRSEAFF
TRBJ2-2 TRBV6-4 CASSDSAFVNTGELFF
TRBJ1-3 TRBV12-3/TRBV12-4 CASSLDTIYF
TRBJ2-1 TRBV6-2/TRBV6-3 CANSQDRGPYNEQFF
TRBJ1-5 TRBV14 CASSQRGSIQPQHF
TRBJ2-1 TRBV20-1 CSARETSGFRSYNEQFF
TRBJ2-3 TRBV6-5 CASSYSYGKGRYDTDTQYF
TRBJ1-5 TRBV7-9 CASSHEDRPNQPQHF
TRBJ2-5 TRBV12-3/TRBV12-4 CASSSTGEEETQYF
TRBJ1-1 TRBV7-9 CASSFGVTEAFF
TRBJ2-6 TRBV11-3 CASSLKGGSGANVLTF
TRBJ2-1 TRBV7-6 CASSPSDRRSVNEQFF
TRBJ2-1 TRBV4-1 CASSHPGQGGLNEQFF
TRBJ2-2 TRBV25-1 CASSVNRVARGNTGELFF
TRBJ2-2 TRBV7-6 CASSPDRSNTGELFF
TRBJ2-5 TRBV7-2 CASSLENRLETQYF
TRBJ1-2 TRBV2 CANTRYTF